A single sample is the source of the 26 T cell receptor beta chains below, sequenced in a study of identical twins. TCRdb re-analysed the 5' RACE reads in MiXCR, keeping a single row per CDR3 protein. In the table there are about 530,000 distinct CDR3 sequences, around 24% of which are singletons. The data were also submitted as part of a second study, on yellow fever vaccine responses in identical twins.

Material: CD4+ T cells sorted from blood. These receptors originate from a woman aged 18 to 35 in good health.

The sample holds a few counts of this clonotype. The chain joins TRBV6-6 to TRBJ2-7; the D gene is possibly TRBD2 (5 bases). The V gene's germline CDR1 is MNHNY and CDR2 SVGAGI (reference sequence). Trimming shortened V by 2 bases and J by 1 base, and 12 bases separated the two germline ends. The CDR3 sequence is 15 residues long. The CDR3 loop reads CASSYPKGESYEQYF. CDR3 nucleotides: TGTGCCAGCAGTTACCCCAAGGGAGAATCCTACGAGCAGTACTTC.

The gene calls are TRBV2 and TRBJ2-7; D perhaps matches TRBD1 (5 bases). CDR3 length: 14 amino acids. Per the germline V gene, CDR1 is SNHLY and CDR2 is FYNNEI. V was shortened by 7 bases and J by 2 bases, with 15 bases between the two germline ends. CDR3 region: CASTVDTSTYEQYF. In DNA form, the CDR3 reads TGTGCCAGCACGGTGGACACGTCCACCTACGAGCAGTACTTC.

The chain carries TRBV11-3 and TRBJ2-1; D is ambiguous. The CDR3 consists of 14 residues. Per the germline V gene, CDR1 is SGHNT and CDR2 is YENEEA. V dropped 0 bases and J dropped 7 bases, with 10 bases sitting between them. CDR3 DNA sequence: TGTGCCAGCAGCTTAGATCCCGCGGATAATGAGCAGTTCTTC. It translates to CASSLDPADNEQFF.

The chain recombines TRBV3-1 with TRBJ2-7; 9 nucleotides align to TRBD2. The germline V gene encodes CDR1 LGHDT and CDR2 YNNKEL (reference sequence). CDR3 size: 18 residues. Trimming removed 0 bases from V and 3 bases from J; junction bases left unmatched: 12. This CDR3 is CASSQDLVLAGGNYEQYF. The CDR3 nucleotides are TGTGCCAGCAGCCAAGATCTGGTACTAGCGGGTGGGAACTACGAGCAGTACTTC.

The rearrangement joins TRBV3-1 to TRBJ1-5; 7 bases are shared with TRBD1. V was pared by 1 base and J by 3 bases, with 3 bases of the junction left unmatched. CDR1 LGHDT and CDR2 YNNKEL come from the germline V gene (reference sequence). This CDR3 is 15 amino acids long. The CDR3 loop is CASSQGQGINQPQHF. CDR3 nucleotide sequence: TGTGCCAGCAGCCAAGGACAGGGAATCAATCAGCCCCAGCATTTT.

The chain recombines TRBV5-1 with TRBJ2-5; D is undetermined. The germline CDR1 and CDR2 sequences are SGHRS and YFSETQ. This CDR3 region has 15 residues. Trimming took off 1 base at V and 0 bases at J, with 10 bases between the two ends. CDR3 coding DNA: TGCGCCAGCAGCTTGTCCCAACCGTACCAAGAGACCCAGTACTTC. This codes for CASSLSQPYQETQYF.

The V and J genes are TRBV20-1 and TRBJ2-7, with D perhaps TRBD1 or TRBD2 (5 bases each). This CDR3 has 12 residues. Germline V gene sequence: CDR1 DFQATT, CDR2 SNEGSKA (reference sequence). Here the CDR3 reads CSPTGPTYEQYV. The DNA of the CDR3 is TGCAGCCCCACGGGACCGACCTACGAGCAGTACGTC.

V is TRBV5-1 and J is TRBJ2-1; no clear D. Germline V lookup: CDR1 SGHRS, CDR2 YFSETQ. The CDR3 totals 16 residues. V was trimmed by 0 bases and J by 4 bases, leaving 14 bases between them. CDR3 bases: TGCGCCAGCAGCTTGGCGGGCGCGCAAACTTACAATGAGCAGTTCTTC. Its protein product is CASSLAGAQTYNEQFF.

V gene TRBV7-8 combines with J gene TRBJ2-3; 9 nucleotides agree with TRBD2. This CDR3 contains 15 residues. The germline V gene has CDR1 SGHVS and CDR2 FQNEAQ. The V gene end was trimmed by 3 bases and the J gene end by 3 bases; junction bases not matched to a gene: 4. CDR3 region: CASSFSSGRTDTQYF. In DNA form, the CDR3 reads TGTGCCAGCAGCTTTAGTAGCGGGAGAACAGATACGCAGTATTTT.

The rearrangement joins TRBV2 to TRBJ2-3; no clear D. Germline CDR1 is SNHLY and CDR2 is FYNNEI. V was shortened by 7 bases and J by 6 bases, with 8 bases between the two germline ends. The CDR3 covers 11 residues. The CDR3 DNA reads TGTGCCAGCATGGAGTCCGATACGCAGTATTTT. This encodes CASMESDTQYF.

The chain has TRBV10-2 and TRBJ2-2; 7 bases match TRBD1. The V and J ends lost 5 bases and 4 bases, in that order; junction bases with no gene match: 7. The V gene's germline CDR1 is WSHSY and CDR2 SAAADI. This CDR3 has 15 amino acids. The CDR3 spells CASSRQGGGTGELFF. In nucleotides, the CDR3 is TGCGCCAGCAGTCGACAGGGTGGAGGCACCGGGGAGCTGTTTTTT.

This clonotype was observed a handful of times. J is TRBJ2-2 and V is TRBV7-8; TRBD1 aligns across 7 bases. After removal of 4 bases from V and 0 bases from J, the junction contained 5 bases not matched to a gene. CDR3 length: 16 amino acids. CDR1 is SGHVS, CDR2 FQNEAQ, per germline. Written as DNA, the CDR3 is TGTGCCAGCAGCTCACCGACAGGGCCGAACACCGGGGAGCTGTTTTTT. Amino acids: CASSSPTGPNTGELFF.

The CDR3 reads CASRPTSGSLYEQYF. CDR3 sequence (DNA): TGTGCCAGCAGACCAACTAGCGGGAGTCTATACGAGCAGTACTTC. The rearrangement uses TRBV7-2 and TRBJ2-7; 11 bases are shared with TRBD2. Germline values: CDR1 SGHTA, CDR2 FQGNSA. V shed 6 bases and J 4 bases; nucleotides not matched to a gene: 8. The CDR3 spans 15 residues.

This clonotype showed up just a few times. The genes are TRBV7-9 and TRBJ2-3, with TRBD2 matching 13 bases. With V trimmed by 3 bases and J by 5 bases, 2 bases remained unmatched. CDR3 length: 15 amino acids. Germline V gene lookup returns CDR1 SEHNR and CDR2 FQNEAQ (reference sequence). This CDR3 is CASSLGLAGLDTQYF. The CDR3 region has the DNA TGTGCCAGCAGCTTGGGACTAGCGGGATTAGATACGCAGTATTTT.

V gene TRBV12-3 or TRBV12-4 combines with J gene TRBJ2-2; D perhaps matches TRBD1 (6 bases). Trimming removed 11 bases at V and 6 bases at J, with 28 bases between. There are 17 residues in the CDR3. The CDR3 loop is CAFCFSLTGNQAGELFF. The CDR3 DNA reads TGTGCCTTCTGTTTTTCTCTTACAGGGAATCAGGCCGGGGAGCTGTTTTTT.

Only a few counts were recorded for this clonotype. The genes are TRBV10-3 and TRBJ2-5; 8 bases map to TRBD2. V gave up 3 bases and J gave up 5 bases; unmatched junction bases: 11. The CDR3 runs 16 residues. The germline CDR1 and CDR2 sequences are ENHRY and SYGVKD. CDR3 sequence (DNA): TGTGCCATCAGTGACCCCGGGACTAGGTTCACGGAGACCCAGTACTTC. Amino acids: CAISDPGTRFTETQYF.

This clonotype was seen a few times. The V and J genes are TRBV11-2 and TRBJ2-1; TRBD1 or TRBD2 may be the D gene (5 bases each). Trimming cost V 4 bases and J 6 bases, with 16 bases left between them. Germline assignment: CDR1 SGHAT and CDR2 FQNNGV. The CDR3 loop spans 15 amino acids. This CDR3 reads CASSSGTRIGNEQFF. CDR3 DNA: TGTGCCAGCAGCTCCGGGACCCGAATTGGCAATGAGCAGTTCTTC.

This chain connects TRBV7-2 to TRBJ2-1, with D uncertain. CDR3 length: 14 residues. Germline V gives CDR1 SGHTA, CDR2 FQGNSA. V dropped 5 bases and J dropped 7 bases, with 15 bases sitting between them. The CDR3 DNA sequence: TGTGCCAGCAGCCTCGTCTGGGGTGATAATGAGCAGTTCTTC. Residues: CASSLVWGDNEQFF.

In its sample, this clonotype was seen many times. This sequence joins TRBV12-3 or TRBV12-4 and TRBJ2-5, with D possibly matching TRBD1 (5 bases). V shed 2 bases and J shed 2 bases, with 9 bases lying between them. The CDR3 runs 14 residues. The CDR3 DNA follows: TGTGCCAGCAGTTTAAGCTACAGGCAAGAGACCCAGTACTTC. It codes for CASSLSYRQETQYF.

In this sample, this clonotype turned up a few times. The chain couples TRBV7-9 to TRBJ2-3; 7 bases align to TRBD1. Germline lookup yields CDR1 SEHNR and CDR2 FQNEAQ (reference sequence). This CDR3 region has 15 residues. The ends lost 3 bases at V and 0 bases at J; junction bases unmatched: 3. CDR3 DNA sequence: TGTGCCAGCAGCTTGGGGACAGACAGCACAGATACGCAGTATTTT. Translated, it gives CASSLGTDSTDTQYF.

V usage is TRBV3-1 and J usage is TRBJ2-1; D gene uncertain. V dropped 1 base and J dropped 9 bases, with 10 bases sitting between them. Germline V gene lookup returns CDR1 LGHDT and CDR2 YNNKEL (reference sequence). The CDR3 is 13 amino acids. CDR3 sequence reads: CASSQGRAGEQFF. For the CDR3, the DNA is TGTGCCAGCAGCCAAGGAAGGGCAGGTGAGCAGTTCTTC.

This clonotype occurred a few times. The J gene is TRBJ2-7, the V gene TRBV3-1, with a tentative D call TRBD1 (6 bases). There are 17 residues in the CDR3. Trimming stripped 3 bases from V and 3 bases from J, with 21 bases between. Germline values: CDR1 LGHDT, CDR2 YNNKEL (reference sequence). CDR3 DNA: TGTGCCAGCAGCCACCGGCGGACAGCCGCCAGCCGCTACGAGCAGTACTTC. Encoded protein: CASSHRRTAASRYEQYF.

A few counts support this clonotype. The chain links TRBV29-1 to TRBJ2-1, with 10 bases identical to TRBD1. CDR1 is SQVTM and CDR2 is ANQGSEA in the germline V gene. With V trimmed by 4 bases and J by 9 bases, 9 bases remained unmatched. This CDR3 has 14 amino acids. This CDR3 is CSVVFRQGAGEQFF. The CDR3 DNA reads TGCAGCGTTGTTTTCCGACAGGGGGCTGGTGAGCAGTTCTTC.

This clonotype has a handful of counts. The chain joins TRBV24-1 to TRBJ1-2; 8 bases map to TRBD1. The CDR3 sequence is 16 residues long. Germline CDR1 KGHDR, CDR2 SFDVKD. The J segment lost 0 bases and the V segment lost 3 bases, leaving 5 bases of the junction unmatched. This CDR3 reads CATSDAPGQANYGYTF. The CDR3 nucleotides read TGTGCCACCAGTGATGCACCGGGACAGGCTAACTATGGCTACACCTTC.

The chain employs TRBV7-9 and TRBJ1-1; D ambiguous. The CDR3 totals 13 residues. Germline loops: CDR1 SEHNR, CDR2 FQNEAQ (reference sequence). V lost 5 bases and J lost 3, with 10 bases in between. CDR3 DNA sequence: TGTGCCAGCAGCATAGGGTTGGACACTGAAGCTTTCTTT. This gives the protein CASSIGLDTEAFF.

The gene calls are TRBV2 and TRBJ2-5; 8 nucleotides match TRBD1. The V gene end was trimmed by 6 bases and the J gene end by 5 bases; junction bases not matched to a gene: 8. This CDR3 spans 14 amino acids. From germline, CDR1 is SNHLY and CDR2 FYNNEI. The CDR3 region is CASSLQGVMETQYF. The CDR3 coding sequence is TGTGCCAGCAGCCTACAGGGGGTGATGGAGACCCAGTACTTC.